Below are 3 T cell receptor beta chains sequenced from a single sample in a study of control samples from healthy donors and cancer patients. Sequenced by immunoSEQ multiplex PCR; TCRdb stores in-frame clones only, minus some. The sample has about 84,000 clones; around 91% are singletons. The sequencing sample was made of blood. The receptors originated from a man aged 50 to 60 in good health.

CDR3 residues: CASSADTYNVLTF. CDR3 nucleotide sequence: TGTGCCAGCAGCGCAGACACGTACAACGTCCTGACTTTC. V gene TRBV11-2 combines with J gene TRBJ2-6, with D unclear. V was shortened by 5 bases and J by 9 bases, with 11 bases between the two germline ends. Germline V gives CDR1 SGHAT, CDR2 FQNNGV. The CDR3 spans 13 residues.

The genes are TRBV18 and TRBJ2-7; D is unclear. This CDR3 comprises 17 residues. Germline CDR1 reads KGHSH; CDR2 reads LQKENI. The V end was cut by 0 bases, the J end by 0 bases, with 15 bases between. Here the CDR3 DNA reads TGTGCCAGCTCACCACCTAACCCGGGTCAGCGCTCCTACGAGCAGTACTTC. Translation: CASSPPNPGQRSYEQYF. The whole variable domain, remainder taken from reference TRBV18 and TRBJ2-7, is NAGVMQNPRHLVRRRGQEARLRCSPMKGHSHVYWYRQLPEEGLKFMVYLQKENIIDESGMPKERFSAEFPKEGPSILRIQQVVRGDSAAYFCASSPPNPGQRSYEQYFGPGTRLTVT.

This clone has only one observation. This chain connects TRBV6-5 to TRBJ1-1; D is unclear. CDR1 MNHEY and CDR2 SVGAGI come from the germline V gene. Trimming took 6 bases from V and 5 from J, leaving 13 bases between them. The CDR3 is made up of 13 amino acids. DNA for the CDR3: TGTGCCAGCAGGATTACCGGGCCGACTGAAGCTTTCTTT. This sequence encodes CASRITGPTEAFF.